These 7 T cell receptor beta chains were all obtained from the same sample, sequenced in a study of regulatory T cells in long-lasting Graves disease. The sample's time point: newly diagnosed GD, antithyroid drugs for less than 3 months. Extracted PBMC RNA gave rise to the TCR library. The TCR beta library used iRepertoire HTBI primers with Arm-PCR amplification of CDR3. TCRdb reprocessed the multiplex PCR reads via MiXCR and lists one record per CDR3 protein. The table shows around 400,000 distinct CDR3 sequences, with 15% to 19% occurring only once. The sequences come from peripheral blood mononuclear cells (PBMCs), collected at new diagnosis, from a patient treated with antithyroid drugs. The receptor source for this set is a female donor with Graves disease.

This clonotype was detected many times. The V and J genes are TRBV9 and TRBJ2-3, with D possibly TRBD2 on 5 matching bases. This CDR3 region has 14 residues. The ends were cut back, 1 base at V and 0 bases at J, with 6 bases in the middle. CDR1 and CDR2 (germline): SGDLS, YYNGEE. CDR3 sequence (DNA): TGTGCCAGCAGCGTAAGAGGGAGCACAGATACGCAGTATTTT. This codes for CASSVRGSTDTQYF.

The chain employs TRBV7-2 and TRBJ2-3, with 11 bases lining up with TRBD1. Per germline, CDR1 SGHTA and CDR2 FQGNSA. This CDR3 comprises 15 residues. The trim removed 5 bases at V and 4 bases at J, leaving 5 bases unmatched. CDR3 protein: CASSAGQGGPDTQYF. In nucleotides, the CDR3 is TGTGCCAGCAGCGCGGGACAGGGGGGGCCAGATACGCAGTATTTT.

This clonotype was counted many times. This chain connects TRBV7-2 to TRBJ1-3, with D possibly TRBD1 on 5 matching bases. The CDR3 is 15 amino acids. V lost 1 base, J lost 2 bases, and 9 bases lay in between. Germline CDR1 reads SGHTA; CDR2 reads FQGNSA. The chain's CDR3 is CASSLESGTGNTIYF. DNA of the CDR3: TGTGCCAGCAGCTTAGAATCAGGGACTGGAAACACCATATATTTT.

This clonotype was recorded many times. The rearrangement joins TRBV20-1 to TRBJ2-2; tentatively, D is TRBD1 (6 bases). Germline CDR1 DFQATT, CDR2 SNEGSKA (reference sequence). This CDR3 has 14 residues. Trimming pared 2 bases from V and 5 bases from J, leaving 12 bases between. CDR3 loop: CSARPYRATGELFF. CDR3 coding DNA: TGCAGTGCTAGACCTTACAGGGCTACCGGGGAGCTGTTTTTT.

Many counts were recorded for this clonotype. The chain combines TRBV27 with TRBJ1-2; TRBD1 is a possible D gene (6 bases). The CDR3 contains 14 residues. Trimming shortened V by 6 bases and J by 3 bases, and 14 bases separated the two germline ends. Germline V lookup: CDR1 MNHEY, CDR2 SMNVEV (reference sequence). The CDR3 sequence: CASRGGILDYGYTF. CDR3 nucleotide sequence: TGTGCCAGCAGAGGGGGGATCTTAGACTATGGCTACACCTTC.

In its sample, this clonotype was seen a few times. The chain couples TRBV27 to TRBJ2-2; D ambiguous. The germline V gene has CDR1 MNHEY and CDR2 SMNVEV (reference sequence). The V and J ends lost 3 bases and 3 bases respectively, with 5 bases between them. The CDR3 covers 13 residues. CDR3 in amino acids: CASSFQDTGELFF. CDR3 DNA sequence: TGTGCCAGCAGTTTTCAGGACACCGGGGAGCTGTTTTTT.

This clonotype appeared a few times. The chain joins TRBV29-1 to TRBJ2-1; 10 bases map to TRBD1. The CDR3 totals 16 residues. Germline assignment: CDR1 SQVTM and CDR2 ANQGSEA. Trimming cost V 5 bases and J 0 bases; bases outside gene matches: 7. CDR3 bases: TGCAGCGTTCCAGGACAGGGGGGTATCTCCTACAATGAGCAGTTCTTC. Its translation is CSVPGQGGISYNEQFF.